The rows below give T cell receptor beta chains drawn from one sample of a study of T-cell memory formation after mild COVID-19. TCRdb called the 5' RACE reads again in MiXCR, with one record for every CDR3 protein. The sample includes about 400,000 distinct CDR3 sequences, more than 15% of them seen just once. Sequencing used PBMCs or a T cell subset sorted from them (not recorded which). The receptors come from a man younger than 30 who had mild COVID-19 (a few samples of this study predate the infection). Cell type and time point are not known. Both conserved end residues are part of each CDR3. Fields, in order: J gene, V gene, CDR3 protein.

TRBJ2-5,TRBV24-1,CATSDGGGKETQYF
TRBJ1-2,TRBV24-1,CATSDFRGQGGYGYTF
TRBJ1-3,TRBV7-2,CASSLDRSGNTIYF
TRBJ1-2,TRBV27,CASSPIGTGGAGYGYTF
TRBJ2-1,TRBV20-1,CSAGVAGGRNEQFF
TRBJ2-5,TRBV5-1,CASSRAGTGVVETQYF
TRBJ2-3,TRBV7-3,CASSLMPMTSGAGVAQYF
TRBJ2-5,TRBV4-3,CASSQARGAATQYF
TRBJ2-5,TRBV24-1,CATSDGAGGYQETQYF
TRBJ2-7,TRBV5-1,CASSFRGTGSPSYEQYF
TRBJ2-2,TRBV12-5,CASGFLETENTGELFF
TRBJ2-5,TRBV12-3/TRBV12-4,CASSSTGKETQYF
TRBJ1-2,TRBV7-8,CASSLGSGTGVYGYTF
TRBJ2-4,TRBV11-2,CASSSPTSRGNIQYF
TRBJ2-3,TRBV7-2,CASSPSSGVRSDTQYF
TRBJ2-2,TRBV19,CASRGTGELFF
TRBJ2-1,TRBV5-1,CASRDRPSYNEQFF
TRBJ1-5,TRBV7-2,CASSLGVQPQHF
TRBJ1-2,TRBV12-3/TRBV12-4,CASSLGIGIYGYTF
TRBJ2-2,TRBV4-1,CASSPAGGYNTGELFF
TRBJ2-7,TRBV7-2,CASSLVFPSEQYF
TRBJ2-3,TRBV5-1,CASSLQPGQGADTQYF
TRBJ1-4,TRBV12-3/TRBV12-4,CASSLGGYGKLFF
TRBJ2-7,TRBV7-7,CASSLYEQYF
TRBJ2-5,TRBV20-1,CSASRVQETQYF
TRBJ2-5,TRBV18,CASSPLRGQETQYF
TRBJ1-1,TRBV7-8,CASSLGVLTEAFF
TRBJ1-5,TRBV12-3/TRBV12-4,CASSLAGTPSNQPQHF
TRBJ1-6,TRBV20-1,CSARKDSFNSPLHF
TRBJ2-1,TRBV11-2,CASSLGDLSWNEQFF
TRBJ2-2,TRBV5-1,CASSLGWNTGELFF
TRBJ2-2,TRBV7-3,CASSFLVAGSGELFF
TRBJ2-7,TRBV5-1,CASSRRGGGYEQYF
TRBJ2-5,TRBV4-3,CASSVDRGTQYF
TRBJ2-1,TRBV28,CASSLWRSSYNERFF
TRBJ1-1,TRBV5-1,CASSLRGARTEAFF
TRBJ2-3,TRBV18,CASSPSNRGFADTQYF
TRBJ1-1,TRBV4-1,CASSQSRTGGNTEAFF
TRBJ2-7,TRBV11-2,CASSLAGLEQYF
TRBJ1-4,TRBV29-1,CSVEGRSGFDEKLFF
TRBJ2-7,TRBV5-5,CASSLNRGVGYEQYF
TRBJ2-1,TRBV6-2/TRBV6-3,CASKNLAYNEQFF
TRBJ2-1,TRBV5-1,CASSLQFF
TRBJ2-5,TRBV7-6,CASSQDTTGVAQYF
TRBJ1-3,TRBV20-1,CSAKQRNRNTIYF
TRBJ2-7,TRBV2,CASRRVTNSYEQYF
TRBJ1-2,TRBV20-1,CSAPGQRSGYTF
TRBJ2-2,TRBV5-1,CASSLSGSNTGELFF